One and the same sample provided the 25 T cell receptor beta chains below, sequenced in a study of CD8 T cells in Susac syndrome. With random hexamers, 0.5 to 1 ug RNA was reverse transcribed. TCRdb independently ran MiXCR on the immunoSEQ multiplex PCR reads; one entry per CDR3 protein. In the table there are 65,000 to 90,000 distinct CDR3 sequences, 85% to 95% of which are singletons. The sample was CD8+ T cells from PBMCs. The source of these receptors is a human donor with multiple sclerosis.

This rearrangement joins TRBV12-3 or TRBV12-4 to TRBJ2-6; weak D call: TRBD2 (6 bases). This CDR3 has 19 residues. The V gene lost 4 bases and the J gene lost 1 base, with 20 bases spanning the gap. For the CDR3, the DNA is TGTGCCAGCAGTTGGAAGGCGGGACCCCGAGGATCTGGGGCCAACGTCCTGACTTTC. As protein: CASSWKAGPRGSGANVLTF.

This chain joins TRBV20-1 and TRBJ1-2; perhaps TRBD1 as D (6 bases). Trimming took 0 bases from V and 8 from J, leaving 22 bases between them. The germline CDR1 and CDR2 sequences are DFQATT and SNEGSKA (reference sequence). This CDR3 has 16 residues. This chain's CDR3 is CSAREGSRGDRKGYTF. DNA of the CDR3: TGCAGTGCTAGAGAAGGGAGCAGGGGAGATCGGAAAGGCTACACCTTC.

This chain connects TRBV7-7 to TRBJ2-7; D might be TRBD1 (5 bases). The CDR3 runs to 15 residues. CDR1 and CDR2 from the germline V gene are SSHAT and FNYEAQ (reference sequence). V was clipped by 5 bases and J by 2 bases, with 16 bases between them. CDR3 sequence: CASSLGPLGAYEQYF. The CDR3 coding sequence is TGTGCCAGCAGCCTCGGCCCCTTAGGGGCCTACGAGCAGTACTTC.

This clonotype was counted once. This chain uses TRBV5-1 with TRBJ2-7; 8 nucleotides agree with TRBD2. Germline CDR1 SGHRS, CDR2 YFSETQ. The trim removed 5 bases at V and 2 bases at J, leaving 6 bases unmatched. This CDR3 has 14 amino acids. In DNA, the CDR3 is TGCGCCAGCAGGCAGGGACTAGGGGCCTACGAGCAGTACTTC. This sequence encodes CASRQGLGAYEQYF. The whole variable domain, filled in from reference TRBV5-1 and TRBJ2-7, reads KAGVTQTPRYLIKTRGQQVTLSCSPISGHRSVSWYQQTPGQGLQFLFEYFSETQRNKGNFPGRFSGRQFSNSRSEMNVSTLELGDSALYLCASRQGLGAYEQYFGPGTRLTVT.

For the CDR3, the DNA is TGTGCCAGCAGCGTAGCTGCGAAAACCCACCTCTATGGCTACACCTTC. Protein: CASSVAAKTHLYGYTF. The chain links TRBV9 to TRBJ1-2; D remains ambiguous. Germline assignment: CDR1 SGDLS and CDR2 YYNGEE. Trimming shortened V by 0 bases and J by 4 bases, and 16 bases separated the two germline ends. CDR3 size: 16 residues. The full variable domain, rest sourced from reference TRBV9 and TRBJ1-2, is DSGVTQTPKHLITATGQRVTLRCSPRSGDLSVYWYQQSLDQGLQFLIQYYNGEERAKGNILERFSAQQFPDLHSELNLSSLELGDSALYFCASSVAAKTHLYGYTFGSGTRLTVV.

The genes are TRBV6-2 or TRBV6-3 and TRBJ2-7; D not resolved. V was pared by 6 bases and J by 5 bases, with 11 bases between. Germline CDR1 and CDR2: MNHEY and SVGEGT. This CDR3 has 12 residues. The CDR3 loop reads CASSLRPHEQYF. The CDR3 nucleotides are TGTGCCAGCAGCCTCCGGCCGCACGAGCAGTACTTC.

In its sample, this clonotype was seen once. The V call is TRBV27, the J call TRBJ1-1, with 7 bases identical to TRBD1. Losses at the gene ends were 0 bases for V and 4 bases for J; bases not matched to a gene: 11. Germline loops: CDR1 MNHEY, CDR2 SMNVEV (reference sequence). The CDR3 is made up of 17 amino acids. This chain's CDR3 is CASSLSPRQGGITEAFF. Here the CDR3 DNA reads TGTGCCAGCAGTTTATCCCCCCGACAGGGAGGGATCACTGAAGCTTTCTTT.

This clonotype was observed once. CDR3 DNA: TGCAGCGTTGATCTGGGCTACACCTTC. Amino acids: CSVDLGYTF. The J gene is TRBJ1-2, the V gene TRBV29-1; no definite D call. There are 9 residues in the CDR3. Germline V gene lookup returns CDR1 SQVTM and CDR2 ANQGSEA. V dropped 3 bases and J dropped 8 bases, with 4 bases sitting between them.

This sequence joins TRBV27 and TRBJ1-5; D ambiguous. Looked up from germline, CDR1 is MNHEY and CDR2 is SMNVEV (reference sequence). The CDR3 is made up of 15 amino acids. V lost 8 bases and J 0 bases, leaving 14 bases between the germline ends. The CDR3 spells CASGSRTDSNQPQHF. In nucleotides, the CDR3 is TGTGCCAGCGGCTCTCGGACCGATAGCAATCAGCCCCAGCATTTT.

The gene calls are TRBV12-3 or TRBV12-4 and TRBJ2-7; D call uncertain. Trimming shortened V by 1 base and J by 2 bases, and 9 bases separated the two germline ends. CDR3 length: 14 residues. The DNA of the CDR3 is TGTGCCAGCAGTTTAGGATCTACAACCTACGAGCAGTACTTC. Translating gives CASSLGSTTYEQYF.

This chain connects TRBV4-1 to TRBJ1-1; TRBD1 matches at 7 bases. Trimming removed 2 bases from V and 0 bases from J; junction bases left unmatched: 12. Looked up from germline, CDR1 is MGHRA and CDR2 is YSYEKL. This CDR3 has 18 amino acids. This chain's CDR3 is CASSQPGRDSILNTEAFF. Written as DNA, the CDR3 is TGCGCCAGCAGCCAACCGGGGCGGGACAGCATATTGAACACTGAAGCTTTCTTT.

This chain uses TRBV7-9 with TRBJ2-3; 8 bases fit TRBD1. The CDR3 length is 15 residues. J was trimmed by 0 bases and V by 6 bases; bases with no gene match: 5. Germline lookup yields CDR1 SEHNR and CDR2 FQNEAQ (reference sequence). In DNA, the CDR3 is TGTGCCAGCAGTCGCGGACAGGGAAGCACAGATACGCAGTATTTT. Amino acids: CASSRGQGSTDTQYF.

The chain recombines TRBV29-1 with TRBJ2-7; D may be TRBD1 (5 bases). The CDR3 loop spans 13 amino acids. Trimming left V 3 bases short and J 0 bases short, with 9 bases between. Germline-derived CDR1 and CDR2 are SQVTM and ANQGSEA. The CDR3 reads CSVDDSNSYEQYF. Written as DNA, the CDR3 is TGCAGCGTTGACGACAGTAACTCCTACGAGCAGTACTTC.

This chain uses TRBV6-5 with TRBJ2-1; D gene uncertain. Per the germline V gene, CDR1 is MNHEY and CDR2 is SVGAGI. The CDR3 covers 18 residues. V was clipped by 4 bases and J by 5 bases, with 24 bases between them. The CDR3 region has the DNA TGTGCCAGCAGTTCACCGGACCGCTTGGCGGCCTTAAACAATGAGCAGTTCTTC. It is translated as CASSSPDRLAALNNEQFF.

This chain uses TRBV3-1 with TRBJ2-3; 8 nucleotides agree with TRBD2. The germline CDR1 and CDR2 sequences are LGHDT and YNNKEL (reference sequence). V lost 1 base to trimming and J lost 0 bases; unmatched junction nucleotides: 6. The CDR3 length is 17 residues. The CDR3 loop reads CASSQVFKRGSTDTQYF. The CDR3, as DNA: TGTGCCAGCAGCCAAGTGTTCAAGCGGGGGAGCACAGATACGCAGTATTTT.

The chain combines TRBV7-9 with TRBJ2-7; no firm D call. The CDR3 contains 15 residues. The germline V gene has CDR1 SEHNR and CDR2 FQNEAQ (reference sequence). V was pared by 1 base and J by 2 bases, with 12 bases between. DNA for the CDR3: TGTGCCAGCAGCTTAGAGGGCCGGGCAACCTACGAGCAGTACTTC. Protein sequence: CASSLEGRATYEQYF.

V is TRBV11-2 and J is TRBJ1-1, with D unresolved. Germline CDR1 and CDR2: SGHAT and FQNNGV. Trimming removed 4 bases at V and 1 base at J, with 4 bases between. The CDR3 totals 12 residues. CDR3 nucleotide sequence: TGTGCCAGCAGCTACAAGAACACTGAAGCTTTCTTT. Encoded protein: CASSYKNTEAFF. Variable domain in full (rest from reference TRBV11-2 and TRBJ1-1): EAGVAQSPRYKIIEKRQSVAFWCNPISGHATLYWYQQILGQGPKLLIQFQNNGVVDDSQLPKDRFSAERLKGVDSTLKIQPAKLEDSAVYLCASSYKNTEAFFGQGTRLTVV.

The CDR3 sequence: CASSSGTSAGDEQFF. For the CDR3, the DNA is TGTGCCAGTAGTTCCGGGACTAGCGCGGGCGATGAGCAGTTCTTC. The chain employs TRBV19 and TRBJ2-1, with 10 bases identical to TRBD2. The germline V gene encodes CDR1 LNHDA and CDR2 SQIVND (reference sequence). The CDR3 extends over 15 amino acids. The V segment lost 5 bases and the J segment 8 bases; nucleotides outside the gene matches: 9.

V usage is TRBV7-9 and J usage is TRBJ2-1, with 7 bases matching TRBD1. With V trimmed by 4 bases and J by 2 bases, 5 bases remained unmatched. This CDR3 region has 15 residues. In germline, CDR1 is SEHNR, CDR2 FQNEAQ (reference sequence). CDR3: CASSSRQGPYNEQFF. The CDR3 DNA is TGTGCCAGCAGCTCCAGACAGGGACCCTACAATGAGCAGTTCTTC.

The chain uses TRBV9 and TRBJ1-1; 7 nucleotides align to TRBD1. The CDR3 runs 14 residues. The ends lost 6 bases at V and 5 bases at J; junction bases unmatched: 10. Germline CDR1 SGDLS, CDR2 YYNGEE. Here the CDR3 DNA reads TGTGCCAGCACCCCCGAGGGGGCTGATACTGAAGCTTTCTTT. Amino acid sequence: CASTPEGADTEAFF.

The rearrangement joins TRBV7-9 to TRBJ2-6; a weak D match, TRBD1 (6 bases). CDR3 size: 15 residues. The germline gives CDR1 SEHNR, CDR2 FQNEAQ (reference sequence). Trimming stripped 6 bases from V and 4 bases from J, with 13 bases between. The CDR3 DNA reads as TGTGCCAGCAGTTTTTCAGGGGCAGGGGCCAACGTCCTGACTTTC. This sequence encodes CASSFSGAGANVLTF.

V and J are TRBV10-3 and TRBJ2-5; possibly TRBD1 for D (5 bases). The CDR3 runs 15 residues. V gave up 2 bases and J gave up 1 base, with 11 bases separating them. CDR1 ENHRY and CDR2 SYGVKD come from the germline V gene. The CDR3: CAISEPGQGQETQYF. The CDR3 DNA reads TGTGCCATCAGTGAGCCCGGTCAGGGCCAAGAGACCCAGTACTTC.

V is TRBV11-2 and J is TRBJ2-6; no clear D gene. The germline gives CDR1 SGHAT, CDR2 FQNNGV. There are 16 residues in the CDR3. Trimming stripped 5 bases from V and 0 bases from J, with 11 bases between. In DNA, the CDR3 is TGTGCCAGCAGCAAACGAGTGAGCTCTGGGGCCAACGTCCTGACTTTC. Amino acid sequence: CASSKRVSSGANVLTF.

V and J are TRBV27 and TRBJ2-7; D is possibly TRBD1 (6 bases). The CDR3 has 15 residues. V dropped 6 bases and J dropped 3 bases, with 18 bases sitting between them. Looked up from germline, CDR1 is MNHEY and CDR2 is SMNVEV (reference sequence). The CDR3 sequence is CASSYDTGNFYEQYF. CDR3 nucleotides: TGTGCCAGCAGCTATGACACAGGGAACTTCTACGAGCAGTACTTC.

This chain links TRBV29-1 with TRBJ1-1; 8 bases match TRBD1. The germline V gene has CDR1 SQVTM and CDR2 ANQGSEA. V lost 0 bases to trimming and J lost 11 bases; unmatched junction nucleotides: 8. The CDR3 has 13 residues. CDR3 amino acids: CSVEDGQGAVAFF. The CDR3 bases are TGCAGCGTTGAAGACGGGCAGGGGGCGGTGGCTTTCTTT.